This T cell receptor (beta chain) was identified in a study of blood T cell repertoires in COVID-19. For the study at large: Samples came from the United States, Italy and Spain, spanning acute and convalescent COVID-19. Sources were T cells, B-cell-depleted T cells, or PBMCs; the material itself was cDNA or gDNA.

Original data processing: Amplified reference gene primers provided the basis for estimating nucleated cell counts. The table came from immunoSEQ multiplex PCR; TCRdb's copy has only in-frame clones and leaves some out. Clone size and the V and J calls come from that table; the DNA yielded D and trimming. The table includes about 100,000 clones, around four fifths detected once. Germline lookup yields CDR1 MGHRA and CDR2 YSYEKL. The CDR3 runs to 15 residues. V lost 5 bases and J lost 4; bases outside the gene matches: 7. The sequencing sample was made of peripheral blood. The source is a man aged 55-75 years with acute or convalescent COVID-19. J is TRBJ1-2 and V is TRBV4-1, with 10 positions matching TRBD1. The chain's CDR3 is CASSFRDRGPYGYTF. The CDR3 DNA sequence: TGCGCCAGCAGCTTCCGGGACAGGGGTCCCTATGGCTACACCTTC.